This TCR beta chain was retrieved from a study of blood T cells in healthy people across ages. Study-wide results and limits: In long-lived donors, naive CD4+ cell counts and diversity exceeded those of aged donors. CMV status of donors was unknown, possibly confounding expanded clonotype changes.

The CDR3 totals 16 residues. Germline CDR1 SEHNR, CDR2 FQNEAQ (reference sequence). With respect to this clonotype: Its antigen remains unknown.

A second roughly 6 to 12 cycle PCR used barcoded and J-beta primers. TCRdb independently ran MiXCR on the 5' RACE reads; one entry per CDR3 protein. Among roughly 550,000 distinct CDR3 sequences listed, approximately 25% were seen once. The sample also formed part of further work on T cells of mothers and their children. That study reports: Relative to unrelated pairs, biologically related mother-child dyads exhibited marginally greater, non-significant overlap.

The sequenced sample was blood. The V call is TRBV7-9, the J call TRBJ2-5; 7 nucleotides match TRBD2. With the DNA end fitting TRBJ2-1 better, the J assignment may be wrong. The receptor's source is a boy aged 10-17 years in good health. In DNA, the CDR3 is TGTGCCAGCAGCTTAGCAGGGGACTACCCTTACAATGAGCAGTTCTTC. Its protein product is CASSLAGDYPYNEQFF.